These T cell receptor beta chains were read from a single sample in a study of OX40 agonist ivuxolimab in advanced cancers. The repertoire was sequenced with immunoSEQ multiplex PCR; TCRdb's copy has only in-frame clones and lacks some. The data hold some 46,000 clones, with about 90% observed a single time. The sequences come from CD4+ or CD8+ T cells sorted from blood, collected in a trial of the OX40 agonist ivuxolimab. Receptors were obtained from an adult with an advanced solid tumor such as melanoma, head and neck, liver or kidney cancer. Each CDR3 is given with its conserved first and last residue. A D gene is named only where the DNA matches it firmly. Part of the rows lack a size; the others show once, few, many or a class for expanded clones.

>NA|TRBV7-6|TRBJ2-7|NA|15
CASSPPSRYSYEQYF
TGTGCCAGCAGCCCCCCGAGCAGGTACTCCTACGAGCAGTACTTC
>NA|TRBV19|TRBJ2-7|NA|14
CASSRGALLVGQYF
TGTGCCAGTAGTCGAGGGGCCCTACTAGTCGGGCAGTACTTC
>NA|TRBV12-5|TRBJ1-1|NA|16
CASGFLGEGPNTEAFF
TGTGCTAGTGGTTTCCTGGGGGAAGGGCCGAACACTGAAGCTTTCTTT
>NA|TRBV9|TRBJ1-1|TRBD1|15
CASSSRQGRNTEAFF
TGTGCCAGCAGCAGTCGACAGGGGAGGAACACTGAAGCTTTCTTT
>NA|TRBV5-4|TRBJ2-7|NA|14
CASSLGTGPYEQYF
TGTGCCAGCAGCTTGGGGACGGGGCCCTACGAGCAGTACTTC
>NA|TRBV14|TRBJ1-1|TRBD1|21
CASSQAPTGAAAYLLNTEAFF
TGTGCCAGCAGCCAAGCTCCAACAGGGGCTGCGGCCTATCTCCTGAACACTGAAGCTTTCTTT
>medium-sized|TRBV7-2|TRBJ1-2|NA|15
CASSPYSGGDYGYTF
TGTGCCAGCAGCCCGTACTCAGGAGGGGACTATGGCTACACCTTC
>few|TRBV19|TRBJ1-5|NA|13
CASSQGRLQPQHF
TGTGCCAGTAGTCAGGGGAGACTACAGCCCCAGCATTTT
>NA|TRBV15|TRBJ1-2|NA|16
CATSRESGSFAYGYTF
TGTGCCACCAGCAGAGAATCAGGGTCTTTCGCCTATGGCTACACCTTC
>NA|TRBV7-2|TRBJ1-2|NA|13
CASSSGRDYGYTF
TGTGCCAGCAGCTCGGGACGGGACTATGGCTACACCTTC
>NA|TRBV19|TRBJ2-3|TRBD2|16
CATTLGSGRVPDTQYF
TGTGCCACCACCTTGGGGAGCGGGAGGGTCCCAGATACGCAGTATTTT
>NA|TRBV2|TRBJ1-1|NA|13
CASRQWGYTEAFF
TGTGCCAGCAGACAGTGGGGGTACACTGAAGCTTTCTTT
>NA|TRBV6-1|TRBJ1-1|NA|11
CASSYGTEAFF
TGTGCCAGCAGTTACGGAACTGAAGCTTTCTTT
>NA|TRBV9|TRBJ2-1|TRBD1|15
CASSKDRGRHNEQFF
TGTGCCAGCAGCAAGGACAGGGGGCGGCACAATGAGCAGTTCTTC
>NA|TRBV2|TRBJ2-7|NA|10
CASGPYEQYF
TGTGCCAGCGGTCCGTACGAGCAGTACTTC
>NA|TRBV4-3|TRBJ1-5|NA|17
CASSQGVAAGGGQPQHF
TGCGCCAGCAGCCAAGGGGTCGCAGCGGGGGGGGGTCAGCCCCAGCATTTT
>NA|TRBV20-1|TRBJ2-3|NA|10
CSARTDTQYF
TGCAGTGCTAGGACAGATACGCAGTATTTT
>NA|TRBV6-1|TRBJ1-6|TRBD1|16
CASSGTGSSYNSPLHF
TGTGCCAGCAGTGGGACAGGGAGCTCCTATAATTCACCCCTCCACTTT
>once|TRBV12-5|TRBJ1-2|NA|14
CASGSGTANYGYTF
TGTGCTAGTGGTTCCGGGACGGCTAACTATGGCTACACCTTC
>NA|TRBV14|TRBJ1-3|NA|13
CASSRWTGNTIYF
TGTGCCAGCAGCCGATGGACTGGAAACACCATATATTTT
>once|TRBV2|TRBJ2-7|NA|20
CASSPADYSTETITSYEQYF
TGTGCCAGCAGTCCTGCCGATTACTCAACGGAGACGATCACTTCCTACGAGCAGTACTTC
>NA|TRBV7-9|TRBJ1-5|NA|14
CASSPPSSNQPQHF
TGTGCCAGCAGCCCCCCTTCTTCCAATCAGCCCCAGCATTTT
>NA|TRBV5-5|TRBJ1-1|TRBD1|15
CASSWADRGSTEAFF
TGTGCCAGCAGCTGGGCGGACAGGGGAAGTACTGAAGCTTTCTTT
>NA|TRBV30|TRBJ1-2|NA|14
CAWSHVGAVGGYTF
TGTGCCTGGAGTCATGTGGGGGCGGTTGGTGGCTACACCTTC
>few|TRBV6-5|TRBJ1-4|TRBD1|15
CASSSQTGGDEKLFF
TGTGCCAGCAGCTCCCAAACAGGGGGTGATGAAAAACTGTTTTTT
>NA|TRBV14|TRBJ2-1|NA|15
CASSAELSSYNEQFF
TGTGCCAGCAGCGCGGAATTAAGCTCCTACAATGAGCAGTTCTTC
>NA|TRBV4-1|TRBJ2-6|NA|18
CASSQEGAGNSGANVLTF
TGCGCCAGCAGCCAAGAAGGCGCGGGGAACTCTGGGGCCAACGTCCTGACTTTC
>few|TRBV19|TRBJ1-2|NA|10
CATAAGGYTF
TGTGCCACGGCAGCCGGTGGCTACACCTTC
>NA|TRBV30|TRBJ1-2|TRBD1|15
CAWDPGQGANYGYTF
TGTGCCTGGGACCCCGGACAGGGGGCCAACTATGGCTACACCTTC
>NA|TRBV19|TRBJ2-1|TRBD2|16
CASSPLLAGVDNEQFF
TGTGCCAGTAGTCCTCTTCTAGCGGGAGTAGACAATGAGCAGTTCTTC
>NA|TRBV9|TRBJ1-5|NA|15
CASSPEGVSNQPQHF
TGTGCCAGCAGCCCGGAAGGGGTCAGCAATCAGCCCCAGCATTTT
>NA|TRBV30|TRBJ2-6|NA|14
CAWGIVSGANVLTF
TGTGCCTGGGGGATTGTCTCTGGGGCCAACGTCCTGACTTTC
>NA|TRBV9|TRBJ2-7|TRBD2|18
CASSVGRLAGGKAYEQYF
TGTGCCAGCAGCGTAGGCCGACTAGCGGGAGGGAAGGCCTACGAGCAGTACTTC
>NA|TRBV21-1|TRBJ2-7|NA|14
CASSKGPDRNEQYF
TGTGCCAGCAGCAAAGGCCCCGACAGGAACGAGCAGTACTTC
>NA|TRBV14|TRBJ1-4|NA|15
CASSQMGATNEKLFF
TGTGCCAGCAGCCAAATGGGGGCAACTAATGAAAAACTGTTTTTT
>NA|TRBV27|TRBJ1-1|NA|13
CASSQGLSTEAFF
TGTGCCAGCAGCCAGGGTTTGAGCACTGAAGCTTTCTTT
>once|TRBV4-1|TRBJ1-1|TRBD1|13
CASSQRTGDEAFF
TGCGCCAGCAGCCAACGGACAGGGGATGAAGCTTTCTTT
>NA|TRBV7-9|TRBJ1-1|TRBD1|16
CASILGGLQVNTEAFF
TGTGCCAGCATCCTAGGGGGCTTGCAGGTGAACACTGAAGCTTTCTTT
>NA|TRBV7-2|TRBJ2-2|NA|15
CVSSLEGKPTGELFF
TGTGTCAGCAGCTTAGAAGGGAAGCCCACCGGGGAGCTGTTTTTT
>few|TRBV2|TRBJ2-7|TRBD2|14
CASRISGVYPEQYF
TGTGCCAGCAGGATTAGCGGGGTGTACCCCGAGCAGTACTTC
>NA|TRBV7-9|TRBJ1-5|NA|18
CASSLGLIGDYSNQPQHF
TGTGCCAGCAGCTTAGGATTAATAGGAGATTATAGCAATCAGCCCCAGCATTTT
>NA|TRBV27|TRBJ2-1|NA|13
CASGILTGNEQFF
TGTGCCAGCGGAATTCTGACGGGGAATGAGCAGTTCTTC